Each of the 30 T cell receptor beta chains below was sequenced from the same sample in a study of post-analysis software for immune sequencing data. Study-wide results and limits: The study found TRBV5-6, TRBV5-1 and TRBV20-1 among roughly 5 TRBV segments more frequent in patients than controls.

No antigen has been assigned to these receptors. TCR beta cDNA libraries included unique molecular identifiers. In TCRdb, the PCR reads were re-called with MiXCR into one record per CDR3 protein. Here the sample spans 650,000 to 850,000 distinct CDR3 sequences, approximately 50% being singletons. Sequencing was done on a sample of blood. The receptor source for this set is a girl between 5 and 17 years old with multiple sclerosis.

The chain is built from TRBV3-1 and TRBJ2-1; the match to TRBD2 covers 8 bases. Trimming cost V 0 bases and J 3 bases; bases outside gene matches: 4. This CDR3 has 16 amino acids. CDR1 is LGHDT, CDR2 YNNKEL, per germline (reference sequence). The DNA of the CDR3 is TGTGCCAGCAGCCAAGATAGGGCGGGGGGCTACAATGAGCAGTTCTTC. The encoded protein is CASSQDRAGGYNEQFF.

CDR3 bases: TGTGCCAGCAGCCCTTCAGGGCTCGAGCAGTACTTC. Translation gives CASSPSGLEQYF. The chain carries TRBV14 and TRBJ2-7; weak D call: TRBD1 (5 bases). V was cut by 4 bases and J by 6 bases, with 10 bases left in between. The CDR3 is 12 amino acids. CDR1 and CDR2 (germline): SGHDN, FVKESK.

The chain is built from TRBV29-1 and TRBJ2-7; tentatively, D is TRBD1 (6 bases). The ends were cut back, 6 bases at V and 1 base at J, with 16 bases in the middle. This CDR3 has 14 residues. The V gene's germline CDR1 is SQVTM and CDR2 ANQGSEA. CDR3 coding DNA: TGCAGCGTCTCCGACCGCAGGGGATCCTACGAGCAGTACTTC. This translates into CSVSDRRGSYEQYF.

This clonotype was observed a single time. V is TRBV15 and J is TRBJ1-1, with no clear D. This CDR3 spans 13 amino acids. Trimming stripped 1 base from V and 7 bases from J, with 10 bases between. Germline lookup yields CDR1 LNHNV and CDR2 YYDKDF (reference sequence). CDR3 amino acids: CATSRVAAREAFF. In DNA form, the CDR3 reads TGTGCCACCAGCAGAGTGGCGGCACGTGAAGCTTTCTTT.

Comment on this clonotype: The germline gene is not matched at one end of the junction; a read error may be the cause. The chain couples TRBV9 to TRBJ2-1; D is perhaps TRBD2 (5 bases). The CDR3 consists of 13 residues. The V gene's germline CDR1 is SGDLS and CDR2 YYNGEE. CDR3 region: CASSREAHNEQFF. The DNA for the CDR3 is TGTGCCAGCAGCCGGGAAGCCCACAACGAGCAGTTCTTC.

For this clonotype: Without the conserved terminal phenylalanine or tryptophan, this CDR3 likely stems from a read error. V gene TRBV6-5 combines with J gene TRBJ2-1, with 10 bases matching TRBD2. This CDR3 has 14 residues. From germline, CDR1 is MNHEY and CDR2 SVGAGI. Unmatched junction bases numbered 10, after V lost 11 bases and J lost 6 bases. The CDR3 here is CAGTDSGRSNEQFC. The CDR3 DNA is TGTGCCGGCACCGATAGCGGGAGGTCCAATGAGCAGTTCTGC.

In its sample, this clonotype was seen a few times. V gene TRBV10-3 combines with J gene TRBJ2-6; TRBD1 matches 7 bases. V was pared by 0 bases and J by 0 bases, with 5 bases of the junction left unmatched. The CDR3 totals 18 residues. From germline, CDR1 is ENHRY and CDR2 SYGVKD. In DNA form, the CDR3 reads TGTGCCATCAGTGAGTCGCACAGGGGCCGCTCTGGGGCCAACGTCCTGACTTTC. Translation: CAISESHRGRSGANVLTF.

The rearrangement joins TRBV20-1 to TRBJ2-1; either TRBD1 or TRBD2 may fit D (6 bases each). V dropped 3 bases and J dropped 4 bases, with 16 bases sitting between them. Germline CDR1 reads DFQATT; CDR2 reads SNEGSKA (reference sequence). This CDR3 has 15 amino acids. CDR3 residues: CSASFGGPVYNEQFF. The CDR3 nucleotides read TGCAGTGCTAGTTTCGGGGGCCCCGTGTACAATGAGCAGTTCTTC.

The chain links TRBV7-9 to TRBJ1-1; the D is unclear. The germline gives CDR1 SEHNR, CDR2 FQNEAQ (reference sequence). The V and J ends lost 1 base and 0 bases respectively, with 6 bases between them. CDR3 size: 14 residues. Here the CDR3 DNA reads TGTGCCAGCAGCTTAGAGTCAGTGAACACTGAAGCTTTCTTT. Its protein product is CASSLESVNTEAFF.

This clonotype appeared a few times. V usage is TRBV6-5 and J usage is TRBJ1-2, with a weak D call TRBD1 (6 bases). Trimming removed 3 bases from V and 8 bases from J, with 16 bases in between. Per the germline V gene, CDR1 is MNHEY and CDR2 is SVGAGI. The CDR3 is made up of 14 amino acids. The CDR3 spells CASSYLRGLLGYTF. The CDR3 DNA follows: TGTGCCAGCAGTTATCTCCGGGGGCTACTGGGCTACACCTTC.

The chain combines TRBV29-1 with TRBJ2-3, with 7 bases aligning to TRBD2. Germline CDR1 reads SQVTM; CDR2 reads ANQGSEA. The J segment lost 5 bases and the V segment lost 0 bases, leaving 5 bases of the junction unmatched. This CDR3 region has 14 residues. The CDR3, as DNA: TGCAGCGTTGAAGAGAGGCGGGGGTTAGATACGCAGTATTTT. Encoded protein: CSVEERRGLDTQYF.

The chain is built from TRBV6-5 and TRBJ2-7, with a possible D match to TRBD1 (6 bases). The germline V gene has CDR1 MNHEY and CDR2 SVGAGI. CDR3 size: 15 residues. The V gene lost 6 bases and the J gene lost 2 bases, with 17 bases spanning the gap. In DNA form, the CDR3 reads TGTGCCAGCAGGCCTCACAGGGCCAACCCCTACGAGCAGTACTTC. This codes for CASRPHRANPYEQYF.

The chain carries TRBV11-2 and TRBJ2-1; 7 nucleotides align to TRBD2. Germline V gene lookup returns CDR1 SGHAT and CDR2 FQNNGV. The CDR3 spans 20 residues. V shed 1 base, J shed 9 bases, and the junction held 24 bases outside the gene matches. CDR3 amino acids: CASSLGALFRRETAYGEQFF. The CDR3 DNA sequence: TGTGCCAGCAGCTTAGGGGCCCTCTTTCGGCGGGAGACCGCCTACGGTGAGCAGTTCTTC. The entire variable domain, with the rest obtained from reference TRBV11-2 and TRBJ2-1, is as follows: EAGVAQSPRYKIIEKRQSVAFWCNPISGHATLYWYQQILGQGPKLLIQFQNNGVVDDSQLPKDRFSAERLKGVDSTLKIQPAKLEDSAVYLCASSLGALFRRETAYGEQFFGPGTRLTVL.

This chain's CDR3 is CASSRPGTGTNTEAFF. The CDR3 nucleotides read TGTGCCAGCAGTCGTCCCGGGACAGGGACGAACACTGAAGCTTTCTTT. The V and J genes are TRBV2 and TRBJ1-1; 9 nucleotides line up with TRBD1. V was clipped by 5 bases and J by 1 base; unmatched bases: 8. CDR1 SNHLY and CDR2 FYNNEI come from the germline V gene. The CDR3 sequence is 16 residues long.

V usage is TRBV29-1 and J usage is TRBJ2-1, with TRBD1 as a possible D gene (6 bases). Germline V gene data show CDR1 as SQVTM and CDR2 as ANQGSEA. Trimming removed 6 bases from V and 6 bases from J, with 18 bases in between. CDR3 length: 14 amino acids. The CDR3 loop is CSVDPGASTNEQFF. The CDR3, as DNA: TGCAGCGTGGATCCAGGGGCGAGTACCAATGAGCAGTTCTTC.

The chain is built from TRBV29-1 and TRBJ2-1; 9 nucleotides match TRBD1. This CDR3 region has 14 residues. Per germline, CDR1 SQVTM and CDR2 ANQGSEA. V was clipped by 4 bases and J by 2 bases; unmatched bases: 3. As DNA, the CDR3 is TGCAGCGTTGCCGGGACAGGGACCTACAATGAGCAGTTCTTC. This codes for CSVAGTGTYNEQFF.

This chain links TRBV7-2 with TRBJ2-5; 7 bases align to TRBD2. This CDR3 region has 16 residues. The V gene's germline CDR1 is SGHTA and CDR2 FQGNSA. The J segment lost 5 bases and the V segment lost 1 base, leaving 10 bases of the junction unmatched. For the CDR3, the DNA is TGTGCCAGCAGCTTAGGGCGTCTGGGAGGGGACGAGACCCAGTACTTC. Protein product: CASSLGRLGGDETQYF.

This chain uses TRBV2 with TRBJ2-5, with TRBD2 matching 7 bases. Trimming removed 7 bases from V and 2 bases from J; junction bases left unmatched: 1. The CDR3 length is 12 residues. Per the germline V gene, CDR1 is SNHLY and CDR2 is FYNNEI. The CDR3 nucleotides read TGTGCCAGCAACGGGGGGCAAGAGACCCAGTACTTC. Residues: CASNGGQETQYF.

This chain joins TRBV29-1 and TRBJ2-1, with 7 bases that match TRBD1. V lost 4 bases, J lost 3 bases, and 12 bases stayed unmatched. Germline V gene sequence: CDR1 SQVTM, CDR2 ANQGSEA. This CDR3 has 16 amino acids. CDR3 protein: CSVAPPPGQHYNEQFF. CDR3 nucleotides: TGCAGCGTTGCCCCTCCTCCGGGACAGCACTACAATGAGCAGTTCTTC.

This chain joins TRBV29-1 and TRBJ2-5; 9 nucleotides line up with TRBD2. CDR3 length: 14 residues. V shed 4 bases and J 0 bases; nucleotides not matched to a gene: 3. Germline CDR1 reads SQVTM; CDR2 reads ANQGSEA. The CDR3 DNA reads as TGCAGCGTTGGTAGCGGGGGATACCAAGAGACCCAGTACTTC. This sequence encodes CSVGSGGYQETQYF. Looking up the rest from reference TRBV29-1 and TRBJ2-5 gives the full variable domain: SAVISQKPSRDICQRGTSLTIQCQVDSQVTMMFWYRQQPGQSLTLIATANQGSEATYESGFVIDKFPISRPNLTFSTLTVSNMSPEDSSIYLCSVGSGGYQETQYFGPGTRLLVL.

In its sample, this clonotype was seen a few times. The V call is TRBV5-1, the J call TRBJ2-7, with D perhaps given as TRBD1 or TRBD2 (7 bases each). The CDR3 has 15 residues. Trimming cost V 4 bases and J 2 bases, with 16 bases left between them. CDR1 SGHRS and CDR2 YFSETQ come from the germline V gene. The CDR3 coding sequence is TGCGCCAGCAGCCAGGGGGGGGACGCAGCCTACGAGCAGTACTTC. Its translation is CASSQGGDAAYEQYF.

This clonotype was observed a few times. The chain combines TRBV29-1 with TRBJ2-7; 8 nucleotides align to TRBD1. CDR3 length equals 14 residues. CDR1 is SQVTM, CDR2 ANQGSEA, per germline. With V trimmed by 4 bases and J by 3 bases, 8 bases remained unmatched. The CDR3 loop reads CSVVSVRGLYEQYF. The DNA of the CDR3 is TGCAGCGTTGTGTCAGTCAGGGGGCTCTACGAGCAGTACTTC.

The table lists this clonotype with a few counts. The chain is built from TRBV7-2 and TRBJ2-3; TRBD1 is a possible D gene (6 bases). The germline CDR1 and CDR2 sequences are SGHTA and FQGNSA. Deletions cut 6 bases from V and 4 bases from J, with 14 bases between. The CDR3 sequence is 14 residues long. The CDR3 DNA reads as TGTGCCAGCAGTAATACAGGGAGCCCAGATACGCAGTATTTT. Protein product: CASSNTGSPDTQYF.

This clonotype was found a few times. The chain recombines TRBV5-1 with TRBJ2-3; 14 positions match TRBD2. The CDR3 is 15 amino acids. From germline, CDR1 is SGHRS and CDR2 YFSETQ. Trimming removed 4 bases from V and 8 bases from J; junction bases left unmatched: 6. The CDR3 DNA reads TGCGCCAGCAGCGGGGGACTAGCGGGAGTCGGTACGCAGTATTTT. It is translated as CASSGGLAGVGTQYF.

This clonotype was seen more than once but under ten times. The rearrangement links TRBV20-1 to TRBJ2-6; D gene uncertain. The CDR3 contains 16 residues. With 0 bases removed from V and 1 base from J, the gap between germline ends came to 10 bases. The germline gives CDR1 DFQATT, CDR2 SNEGSKA (reference sequence). CDR3 bases: TGCAGTGCTAGAGATTTAGGTGGGTCTGGGGCCAACGTCCTGACTTTC. Its protein product is CSARDLGGSGANVLTF.

V is TRBV7-2 and J is TRBJ2-5, with TRBD2 matching over 8 bases. The J call may be incorrect, as the DNA end agrees better with TRBJ2-7. The germline V gene encodes CDR1 SGHTA and CDR2 FQGNSA. The CDR3 length is 17 residues. The CDR3 DNA sequence: TGTGCCAGCAGCTTAGGAGGAGGCGGGGGGCTGTCCTACGAGCAGTACTTC. This encodes CASSLGGGGGLSYEQYF.

This clonotype has ten or more counts. V gene TRBV29-1 combines with J gene TRBJ2-6; perhaps D is TRBD1 or TRBD2 (5 bases each). Trimming took off 0 bases at V and 2 bases at J, with 14 bases between the two ends. Germline V gene lookup returns CDR1 SQVTM and CDR2 ANQGSEA. The CDR3 has 17 residues. The DNA of the CDR3 is TGCAGCGTTGAAGACAGGGACCGCCTCACTGGGGCCAACGTCCTGACTTTC. Translation gives CSVEDRDRLTGANVLTF.

This clonotype was observed a single time. The CDR3 loop is CASSRLPSTGEAFEQYF. CDR3 bases: TGCGCCAGCAGTCGACTCCCATCAACAGGGGAGGCTTTCGAGCAGTACTTC. The chain combines TRBV5-1 with TRBJ2-5, with D possibly TRBD1 on 7 matching bases. The J call may be in error: the DNA end matches TRBJ2-7 better. Germline V gene sequence: CDR1 SGHRS, CDR2 YFSETQ. The CDR3 consists of 17 residues.

The chain has TRBV5-1 and TRBJ2-5; D gene unclear. Trimming removed 3 bases at V and 3 bases at J, with 9 bases between. The CDR3 totals 13 residues. The germline CDR1 and CDR2 sequences are SGHRS and YFSETQ. CDR3 sequence: CASSSPRKETQYF. The DNA for the CDR3 is TGCGCCAGCAGCTCACCGAGAAAAGAGACCCAGTACTTC.

The CDR3 region is CASSPGLAPSTDTQYF. Written as DNA, the CDR3 is TGTGCCAGCAGTCCAGGACTGGCACCTAGCACAGATACGCAGTATTTT. This rearrangement joins TRBV27 to TRBJ2-3; tentative D call: TRBD2 (5 bases). Per germline, CDR1 MNHEY and CDR2 SMNVEV (reference sequence). CDR3 length: 16 residues. Trimming removed 5 bases from V and 0 bases from J, with 15 bases in between.